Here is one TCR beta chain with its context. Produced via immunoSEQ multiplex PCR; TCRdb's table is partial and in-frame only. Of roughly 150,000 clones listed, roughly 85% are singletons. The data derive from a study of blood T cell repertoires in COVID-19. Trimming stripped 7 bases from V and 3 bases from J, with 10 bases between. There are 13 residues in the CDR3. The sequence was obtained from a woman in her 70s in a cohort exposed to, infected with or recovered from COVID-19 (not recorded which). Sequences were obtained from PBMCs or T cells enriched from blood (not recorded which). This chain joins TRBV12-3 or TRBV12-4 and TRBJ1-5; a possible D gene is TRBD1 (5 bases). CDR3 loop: CASNPGLNQPQHF. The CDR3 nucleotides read TGTGCCAGCAATCCGGGACTCAATCAGCCCCAGCATTTT.